This paragraph covers one TCR beta chain sequence. This sample is drawn from a study of blood T cell repertoires in COVID-19. Study processing details: Amplification from reference gene primers served as the basis for estimated nucleated cell counts. Clones were read by immunoSEQ multiplex PCR, and TCRdb kept only the in-frame ones, dropping some. The V and J calls and clone size were taken over from that table, and D and trimming were inferred from the DNA. Of over 95,000 clones listed, about four fifths were seen once; the top ten hold less than 11%. The specimen was peripheral blood. The source is a human donor in a cohort sampled during active COVID-19.

The CDR3 sequence: CASSITGTRSYEQYF. In DNA form, the CDR3 reads TGTGCCAGCAGCATAACAGGAACCCGCTCCTACGAGCAGTACTTC. V usage is TRBV7-2 and J usage is TRBJ2-7; weak D call: TRBD1 (5 bases). In germline, CDR1 is SGHTA, CDR2 FQGNSA. This CDR3 is built from 15 residues. V lost 5 bases and J lost 0, with 14 bases in between.